The rows below give T cell receptor beta chains drawn from one sample of a study of T cells after yellow fever vaccination. TCRdb re-derived calls from the 5' RACE reads in MiXCR, one entry per CDR3 protein. The table shows roughly 94,000 distinct CDR3 sequences, with roughly 10% occurring only once. The material was CD8+ T cells not binding an NS4B(214-222) dextramer, sorted from PBMCs, obtained approximately 15 days after the first yellow fever vaccination. These receptors were taken from a young man who received the YFV17D yellow fever vaccine. The CDR3 runs from the conserved cysteine through the conserved F or W. A D gene is named only where the DNA matches it firmly. Clone size is not always given. Where it is, it says once, few, many or a class for expanded clones.

v_gene: TRBV4-1; abundance: many; d_gene: .; j_gene: TRBJ2-5; CDR3nt: TGCGCCAGCAGCCAAGTAAGGGACCTAAGGGAGACCCAGTACTTC; CDR3aa: CASSQVRDLRETQYF
v_gene: TRBV20-1; abundance: few; d_gene: .; j_gene: TRBJ2-1; CDR3nt: TGCAGGCAATCTGGCGTGACTGGGAGCTCCTACAATGAGCAGTTCTTC; CDR3aa: CRQSGVTGSSYNEQFF
v_gene: TRBV29-1; abundance: few; d_gene: TRBD1; j_gene: TRBJ2-5; CDR3nt: TGCAGCGTTAAGGACAGGGGGGGTATGGAGACCCAGTACTTC; CDR3aa: CSVKDRGGMETQYF
v_gene: TRBV6-5; abundance: .; d_gene: .; j_gene: TRBJ1-2; CDR3nt: TGTGCCAGCAGTTACCAGTCGGCAGCTTATGGCTACACCTTC; CDR3aa: CASSYQSAAYGYTF
v_gene: TRBV7-2; abundance: .; d_gene: .; j_gene: TRBJ2-7; CDR3nt: TGTGCCAGCAGCGGCTTGACAGCCAGCTCCTACGAGCAGTACTTC; CDR3aa: CASSGLTASSYEQYF
v_gene: TRBV5-4; abundance: .; d_gene: TRBD1; j_gene: TRBJ2-1; CDR3nt: TGTGCCAGCAGCTTGGGACAGGGGGACTATGAGCAGTTCTTC; CDR3aa: CASSLGQGDYEQFF
v_gene: TRBV7-3; abundance: many; d_gene: .; j_gene: TRBJ2-3; CDR3nt: TGTGCCAGCAGTCTTAGGTGGGGAGATACGCAGTATTTT; CDR3aa: CASSLRWGDTQYF
v_gene: TRBV19; abundance: few; d_gene: TRBD1; j_gene: TRBJ1-2; CDR3nt: TGTGCCAGTTCGACAGGGCTTAATGGCTACACCTTC; CDR3aa: CASSTGLNGYTF
v_gene: TRBV20-1; abundance: few; d_gene: .; j_gene: TRBJ2-5; CDR3nt: TGCAGTGCTAGAGAGCAAGCGGGAGAGACCCAGTACTTC; CDR3aa: CSAREQAGETQYF
v_gene: TRBV5-1; abundance: many; d_gene: .; j_gene: TRBJ1-6; CDR3nt: TGCGCCAGCAGCTTGGGCCGACAGACCAATTCACCCCTCCACTTT; CDR3aa: CASSLGRQTNSPLHF
v_gene: TRBV6-5; abundance: .; d_gene: .; j_gene: TRBJ2-7; CDR3nt: TGTGCCAGCAGTTACTCGGAACAGGGTGGCGAGCAGTACTTC; CDR3aa: CASSYSEQGGEQYF
v_gene: TRBV12-3/TRBV12-4; abundance: .; d_gene: TRBD1; j_gene: TRBJ1-2; CDR3nt: TGTGCCAGCAGTTTCGGGACAGGCGGGAACTATGGCTACACCTTC; CDR3aa: CASSFGTGGNYGYTF
v_gene: TRBV5-1; abundance: few; d_gene: TRBD1; j_gene: TRBJ2-1; CDR3nt: TGCGCCAGCAGCTTGGGCCGCGTCAGGGGGCGCACGAATGAGCAGTTCTTC; CDR3aa: CASSLGRVRGRTNEQFF
v_gene: TRBV11-2; abundance: .; d_gene: .; j_gene: TRBJ1-2; CDR3nt: TGTGCCAGCAGCTTAGACGGCGCTTATGGCTACACCTTC; CDR3aa: CASSLDGAYGYTF
v_gene: TRBV11-2; abundance: few; d_gene: .; j_gene: TRBJ2-1; CDR3nt: TGTGCCAGCAGCTCCCCCCGGTCGAATGAGCAGTTCTTC; CDR3aa: CASSSPRSNEQFF
v_gene: TRBV18; abundance: few; d_gene: TRBD1; j_gene: TRBJ1-1; CDR3nt: TGTGCCAGCTCACCCTCGGACAGGAGCGGAATGAACACTGAAGCTTTCTTT; CDR3aa: CASSPSDRSGMNTEAFF
v_gene: TRBV21-1; abundance: .; d_gene: .; j_gene: TRBJ1-5; CDR3nt: TGTGCCAGCAGCAAAGGACACCGGACTAGTAAGAACGGCAATCAGCCCCAGCATTTT; CDR3aa: CASSKGHRTSKNGNQPQHF
v_gene: TRBV5-1; abundance: many; d_gene: TRBD2; j_gene: TRBJ2-4; CDR3nt: TGCGCCAGCAGCCCGGGCGCGTCTGCTAGCGGTAAAAACATTCAGTACTTC; CDR3aa: CASSPGASASGKNIQYF
v_gene: TRBV11-2; abundance: many; d_gene: TRBD1; j_gene: TRBJ2-4; CDR3nt: TGTGCCAGCTCAGCCGGGACAGGGCTCCGGAACATTCAGTACTTC; CDR3aa: CASSAGTGLRNIQYF
v_gene: TRBV6-1; abundance: .; d_gene: .; j_gene: TRBJ2-5; CDR3nt: TGTGCCAGCAGTGAAAGGGTCCTTGGGGAGACCCAGTACTTC; CDR3aa: CASSERVLGETQYF
v_gene: TRBV13; abundance: .; d_gene: TRBD1; j_gene: TRBJ1-5; CDR3nt: TGTGCCAGCAGCTCGGGTAAGACAGGGAGTCAGCCCCAGCATTTT; CDR3aa: CASSSGKTGSQPQHF
v_gene: TRBV29-1; abundance: many; d_gene: TRBD1; j_gene: TRBJ1-1; CDR3nt: TGCAGCGTCCTCCCCGTCCCGGGACAGGGAGAGGAAGGTCTTAACACTGAAGCTTTCTTT; CDR3aa: CSVLPVPGQGEEGLNTEAFF
v_gene: TRBV5-1; abundance: few; d_gene: TRBD2; j_gene: TRBJ2-3; CDR3nt: TGCGCCAGCAGCTTTCCTTTAGCGGGGGGCGGGGATACGCAGTATTTT; CDR3aa: CASSFPLAGGGDTQYF
v_gene: TRBV6-5; abundance: few; d_gene: .; j_gene: TRBJ1-1; CDR3nt: TGTGCCAGCAGTTTTGAGGGACGGGGAACTGAAGCTTTCTTT; CDR3aa: CASSFEGRGTEAFF
v_gene: TRBV6-1; abundance: .; d_gene: .; j_gene: TRBJ1-1; CDR3nt: TGTGCCAGCAGAACAGGGTCGGTGAATGAAGCTTTCTTT; CDR3aa: CASRTGSVNEAFF
v_gene: TRBV5-6; abundance: few; d_gene: .; j_gene: TRBJ1-5; CDR3nt: TGTGCCAGCAGCGGTTCGACAGACAATCAGCCCCAGCATTTT; CDR3aa: CASSGSTDNQPQHF
v_gene: TRBV6-6; abundance: .; d_gene: TRBD2; j_gene: TRBJ2-7; CDR3nt: TGTGCCAGCCAGCGGGACTCTTCCTACGAGCAGTACTTC; CDR3aa: CASQRDSSYEQYF
v_gene: TRBV11-2; abundance: few; d_gene: .; j_gene: TRBJ2-1; CDR3nt: TGTGCCAGCAGCTTAATAGGAGGGGTCAATGAGCAGTTCTTC; CDR3aa: CASSLIGGVNEQFF
v_gene: TRBV29-1; abundance: many; d_gene: .; j_gene: TRBJ1-2; CDR3nt: TGCAGCGTTGCAGGGAATTACCACTATGGCTACACCTTC; CDR3aa: CSVAGNYHYGYTF
v_gene: TRBV15; abundance: .; d_gene: .; j_gene: TRBJ1-2; CDR3nt: TGTGCCACCAGCAGAGATCTAGTAGGGGCCCACTATGGCTACACCTTC; CDR3aa: CATSRDLVGAHYGYTF
v_gene: TRBV12-3/TRBV12-4; abundance: .; d_gene: .; j_gene: TRBJ2-5; CDR3nt: TGTGCCAGCGGTGCAGAGACCCAGTACTTC; CDR3aa: CASGAETQYF
v_gene: TRBV29-1; abundance: few; d_gene: TRBD1; j_gene: TRBJ1-1; CDR3nt: TGCAGCGTACAGGGGGCGAACACTGAAGCTTTCTTT; CDR3aa: CSVQGANTEAFF
v_gene: TRBV7-2; abundance: many; d_gene: .; j_gene: TRBJ1-5; CDR3nt: TGTGCCAGCAGCACAAGGGGGGGGAATCAGCCCCAGCATTTT; CDR3aa: CASSTRGGNQPQHF